This TCR beta chain was sequenced for a study of blood T cell repertoires in COVID-19. Sequenced by immunoSEQ multiplex PCR; TCRdb stores in-frame clones only, minus some. The table includes tens of thousands of clones, 84% detected once. Germline V gene lookup returns CDR1 SNHLY and CDR2 FYNNEI. V was trimmed by 5 bases and J by 0 bases, leaving 11 bases between them. This CDR3 has 14 residues. Many counts were recorded for this clone. Sample: peripheral blood. This clonotype originated in a human donor in a cohort sampled during active COVID-19. This chain uses TRBV2 with TRBJ2-7, with D perhaps matching TRBD1 (6 bases). DNA for the CDR3: TGTGCCAGCAGTCCTACAGGGATCTCCTACGAGCAGTACTTC. Translated: CASSPTGISYEQYF.